This T cell receptor beta chain stems from a study of shared clonotypes between healthy human individuals. Terminally differentiated effector memory CD45RA+ cells were excluded from the naive CD8 cells, which were CD45RO-negative and positively selected for CCR7. The method was immunoSEQ multiplex PCR; TCRdb's version includes in-frame clones alone and lacks a portion of them. The sample consists of roughly 2.1 million clones, about 92% of them appearing once. The sequencing sample was made of naive CD8+ T cells from PBMCs. The receptor's source is a man younger than 35 in good health. Some clones in this sample may be carry-over from other donors' samples.

Here the CDR3 DNA reads TGTGCCAGCGTCGGGGGAGGGCCCTACGAGCAGTACTTC. This sequence encodes CASVGGGPYEQYF. V is TRBV7-2 and J is TRBJ2-7, with 7 bases fitting TRBD2. V gave up 8 bases and J gave up 2 bases; unmatched junction bases: 6. CDR3 length: 13 residues. Germline CDR1 is SGHTA and CDR2 is FQGNSA.